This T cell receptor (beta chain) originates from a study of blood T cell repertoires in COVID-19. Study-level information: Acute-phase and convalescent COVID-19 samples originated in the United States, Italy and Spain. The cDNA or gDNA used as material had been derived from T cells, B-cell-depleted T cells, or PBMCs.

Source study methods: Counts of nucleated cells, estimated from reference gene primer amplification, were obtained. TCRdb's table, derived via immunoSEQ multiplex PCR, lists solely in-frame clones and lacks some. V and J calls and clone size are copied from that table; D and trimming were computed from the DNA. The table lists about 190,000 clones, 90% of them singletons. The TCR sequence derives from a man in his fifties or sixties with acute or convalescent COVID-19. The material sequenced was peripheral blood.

DNA for the CDR3: TGTGCCAGCAGCTTGCTTAAGGATAGCGAGAACACCGGGGAGCTGTTTTTT. It is translated as CASSLLKDSENTGELFF. The V call is TRBV5-6, the J call TRBJ2-2; a possible D gene is TRBD2 (5 bases). Per the germline V gene, CDR1 is SGHDT and CDR2 is YYEEEE. V was shortened by 1 base and J by 1 base, with 14 bases between the two germline ends. This CDR3 has 17 residues.